This TCR beta chain was identified in a study of T cell repertoires in cytomegalovirus infection. For the study at large: The authors used CMV epitopes that were HLA-C-restricted (recently identified) and HLA-B-restricted (well studied).

The CDR3 is 14 residues long. The trim removed 3 bases at V and 3 bases at J, leaving 2 bases unmatched. This clonotype was observed a handful of times. Its target is not known. TCRdb re-called the reads with MiXCR, one entry per CDR3 protein. The sample records hundreds of thousands of distinct CDR3 sequences, around 35% being singletons. The source was cultured PBMCs, collected from culture after CMV antigen stimulation. This sequence originates from a human donor in good health (CMV status not recorded). Some clones in this sample may be carry-over from other donors' samples. The genes are TRBV12-3 or TRBV12-4 and TRBJ2-7; 10 bases line up with TRBD2. The CDR3 reads CASSFSGRGYEQYF. The CDR3 DNA follows: TGTGCCAGCAGTTTCAGCGGGAGGGGCTACGAGCAGTACTTC.